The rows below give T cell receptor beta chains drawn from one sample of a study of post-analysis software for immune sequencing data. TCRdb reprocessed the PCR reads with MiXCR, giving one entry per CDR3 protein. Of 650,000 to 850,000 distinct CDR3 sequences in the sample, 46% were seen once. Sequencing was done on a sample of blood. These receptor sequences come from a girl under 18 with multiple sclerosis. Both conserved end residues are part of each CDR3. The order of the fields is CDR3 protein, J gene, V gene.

CDR3aa: CASSLAAGDHEQFF
j_gene: TRBJ2-1
v_gene: TRBV5-1

CDR3aa: CSAVAGLGLYEQYF
j_gene: TRBJ2-7
v_gene: TRBV20-1

CDR3aa: CASEEQGYNEQFF
j_gene: TRBJ2-1
v_gene: TRBV2

CDR3aa: CSARVGREWYNEQFF
j_gene: TRBJ2-1
v_gene: TRBV20-1

CDR3aa: CAIPRGTGDSGYTF
j_gene: TRBJ1-2
v_gene: TRBV10-3

CDR3aa: CATSETGGGLQETQYF
j_gene: TRBJ2-5
v_gene: TRBV24-1

CDR3aa: CASSLRAGIAYEQYF
j_gene: TRBJ2-7
v_gene: TRBV7-6

CDR3aa: CASSLVAGDPEQYF
j_gene: TRBJ2-7
v_gene: TRBV7-6

CDR3aa: CASSQDSETGLYNEQFF
j_gene: TRBJ2-1
v_gene: TRBV4-1

CDR3aa: CATSRAVAGEQFF
j_gene: TRBJ2-1
v_gene: TRBV15

CDR3aa: CATSDGGRRTDTQYF
j_gene: TRBJ2-3
v_gene: TRBV24-1

CDR3aa: CASSPNRGQGLYGYTF
j_gene: TRBJ1-2
v_gene: TRBV14

CDR3aa: CASSSGGRTYEQYF
j_gene: TRBJ2-7
v_gene: TRBV5-1

CDR3aa: CASQARLDHNEQFF
j_gene: TRBJ2-1
v_gene: TRBV4-2

CDR3aa: CASRTSNSPLHF
j_gene: TRBJ1-6
v_gene: TRBV7-9

CDR3aa: CASSATAAYNEQFF
j_gene: TRBJ2-1
v_gene: TRBV2

CDR3aa: CATSDAGRGHEQFF
j_gene: TRBJ2-1
v_gene: TRBV24-1

CDR3aa: CASSLRMLAGGISTDTQYF
j_gene: TRBJ2-3
v_gene: TRBV7-6

CDR3aa: CASRGVSQETQYF
j_gene: TRBJ2-5
v_gene: TRBV28

CDR3aa: CASSPGIEMDEQFF
j_gene: TRBJ2-1
v_gene: TRBV27

CDR3aa: CSAIGKEQYF
j_gene: TRBJ2-5
v_gene: TRBV29-1

CDR3aa: CSARDRGAGGTQYF
j_gene: TRBJ2-7
v_gene: TRBV20-1

CDR3aa: CSAPKGDEQYF
j_gene: TRBJ2-7
v_gene: TRBV20-1

CDR3aa: CASGLAGAHEQFF
j_gene: TRBJ2-1
v_gene: TRBV7-9

CDR3aa: CASSVGRSTNEKLFF
j_gene: TRBJ1-4
v_gene: TRBV9

CDR3aa: CASSPIAGGLYNEQFF
j_gene: TRBJ2-1
v_gene: TRBV7-3

CDR3aa: CASSLDRDQTQYF
j_gene: TRBJ2-5
v_gene: TRBV7-6

CDR3aa: CATRGRAEETQYF
j_gene: TRBJ2-5
v_gene: TRBV24-1

CDR3aa: CASIHSSRRRGNNGQFF
j_gene: TRBJ2-1
v_gene: TRBV7-9

CDR3aa: CATSRDRAIEQYF
j_gene: TRBJ2-7
v_gene: TRBV15

CDR3aa: CATSDLTQGAGETQYF
j_gene: TRBJ2-5
v_gene: TRBV24-1

CDR3aa: CASSPQREGLYNEQFF
j_gene: TRBJ2-1
v_gene: TRBV27

CDR3aa: CSVHPAASGIPDTQYF
j_gene: TRBJ2-3
v_gene: TRBV29-1

CDR3aa: CASSGLAGGSVRHEQFF
j_gene: TRBJ2-1
v_gene: TRBV5-1

CDR3aa: CSVRTLQNEQFF
j_gene: TRBJ2-1
v_gene: TRBV29-1

CDR3aa: CSATAGGRIDEQFF
j_gene: TRBJ2-1
v_gene: TRBV20-1

CDR3aa: CAWSSGQGYGEQYF
j_gene: -
v_gene: TRBV30

CDR3aa: CSAITRLAGYNEQFF
j_gene: TRBJ2-1
v_gene: TRBV20-1

CDR3aa: CASSPPHQSSYNEQFF
j_gene: TRBJ2-1
v_gene: TRBV18

CDR3aa: CASSLGSGRVHYEQYF
j_gene: -
v_gene: TRBV7-2

CDR3aa: CAISGGGGDTQYF
j_gene: TRBJ2-3
v_gene: TRBV10-3

CDR3aa: CSAVPPGGTQYF
j_gene: -
v_gene: TRBV20-1

CDR3aa: CASSTVGRGGTDTQYF
j_gene: TRBJ2-3
v_gene: TRBV27

CDR3aa: CASSSLLAGGPYEQYF
j_gene: TRBJ2-7
v_gene: TRBV12-3/TRBV12-4

CDR3aa: CASSHRGGAKSIQYF
j_gene: TRBJ2-4
v_gene: TRBV28

CDR3aa: CASSYSSGHSSGMVGKNIQYF
j_gene: -
v_gene: TRBV6-5

CDR3aa: CSARVYLAGQETQYF
j_gene: TRBJ2-5
v_gene: TRBV20-1

CDR3aa: CASSLWQGLVAGANVLTF
j_gene: TRBJ2-6
v_gene: TRBV5-5

CDR3aa: CASSQDAGVFNTQYF
j_gene: TRBJ2-7
v_gene: TRBV3-1

CDR3aa: CASSHSPHRGFIAPLHF
j_gene: TRBJ1-6
v_gene: TRBV6-5